The clone carrying this T cell receptor (beta chain) was observed many times. No antigen is known for it. The data derive from a study of identical twins. General observations from the study: Cross-sectional statistics, not tracking of the same donors, supported the conclusions. Possibly, invariant MAIT and iNKT cells partly confounded zero-insertion analyses.

MiXCR was run by TCRdb on the 5' RACE reads, yielding one entry per CDR3 protein. The repertoire holds approximately 600,000 distinct CDR3 sequences, with less than 9% as singletons. Only healthy Caucasians were enrolled as donors. These sequences were also reported in another study, on yellow fever vaccine responses in identical twins.

This receptor was taken from a young woman in good health. The specimen sequenced was PBMCs.

CDR3 DNA sequence: TGTGCCAGCAGTTTAAGCGGTTTCGCGGGGACCCAGTTCTTC. It translates to CASSLSGFAGTQFF. The chain couples TRBV28 to TRBJ2-1; D perhaps matches TRBD2 (6 bases). The V gene lost 2 bases and the J gene lost 13 bases, with 18 bases spanning the gap. In germline, CDR1 is MDHEN, CDR2 SYDVKM. The CDR3 covers 14 residues.